Given below is one T cell receptor beta chain in context. Its antigen is as yet unknown. The junction does not match germline at one end; this may be a read error. The libraries were made with immunoSEQ version 4 in survey mode. The assay was immunoSEQ multiplex PCR, and TCRdb's table has in-frame clones only and misses some. The sample lists about 37,000 clones; approximately 84% were seen once. The data stem from a study of persistence of HIV-infected CD4 T cells. Lysates of CMV-infected fibroblasts at about 10 ug/mL stimulated these cells. Memory cells lacking CD40L and CD69 with high CD45RO were sorted. Germline CDR1 and CDR2: SGHVS and FQNEAQ. There are 18 residues in the CDR3.

V and J are TRBV7-8 and TRBJ1-6, with D tentatively TRBD1 (5 bases). Sequences were derived from CD4+ T cells sorted from PBMCs after approximately 19-hour stimulation, sampled from a patient who received antiretroviral therapy. The clonotype comes from an adult man with HIV who was CMV-seropositive. The CDR3 DNA is TGTGCCAGCAGCCCATCGGTGGACATAGGGTCTTATAAGTCACCCCTCCACTTT. As protein: CASSPSVDIGSYKSPLHF.